A selection of T cell receptor beta chains follows, all from one sample in a study of glioma-infiltrating T cells after dendritic cell vaccination. Measured with immunoSEQ multiplex PCR; TCRdb has only the in-frame clones, and not every one. This table holds about 82,000 clones, roughly 89% found once. This specimen consisted of blood, obtained before dendritic cell vaccination. The receptors were sampled from a human donor with glioblastoma. The CDR3 runs from the conserved cysteine through the conserved F or W. The D gene is left open where the match is weak. Size is omitted from some rows. Given values are once, few, many or a class for expanded clones.

j_call clone_size v_call d_call cdr3_nt cdr3_aa
TRBJ1-2 - TRBV12-5 - TGTGCTAGTGGTCCGGGGTCGTACTATGGCTACACCTTC CASGPGSYYGYTF
TRBJ1-6 - TRBV5-1 TRBD1 TGCGCCAGCAGCTTGGGTAAGGGACAGGGGCCCAATAATTCACCCCTCCACTTT CASSLGKGQGPNNSPLHF
TRBJ1-1 - TRBV19 TRBD1 TGTGCCACCGTACAGGGGCTACAAGCTTTCTTT CATVQGLQAFF
TRBJ1-1 - TRBV2 - TGTGCCAGCAGCAGAGCTTCGGGGAACACTGAAGCTTTCTTT CASSRASGNTEAFF
TRBJ1-1 once TRBV10-3 - TGTGCCATCAGTGGACAGTCCCCGAACACTGAAGCTTTCTTT CAISGQSPNTEAFF
TRBJ1-2 - TRBV11-3 - TGTGCCAGCAGCTTAGAACTTAACTATGGCTACACCTTC CASSLELNYGYTF
TRBJ1-2 - TRBV27 TRBD1 TGTGCCAGCAGTTTTTCACGCACTGGGGACAGGGGGATAGTCGGCTATGGCTACACCTTC CASSFSRTGDRGIVGYGYTF
TRBJ2-1 - TRBV6-5 - TGTGCCAGCACTCGACGACGGGAGAGCGAGCAGTTCTTC CASTRRRESEQFF
TRBJ1-1 - TRBV12-5 - TGTGCTAGTGGTGAGAACCAGAACACTGAAGCTTTCTTT CASGENQNTEAFF
TRBJ2-1 - TRBV5-4 TRBD2 TGTGCCAGCAGCTTCCGGGGGGCCTACAATGAGCAGTTCTTC CASSFRGAYNEQFF
TRBJ1-5 - TRBV19 TRBD1 TGTGCCAGTAGTAAGGGCCAGGGGGCTGTTCAGCCCCAGCATTTT CASSKGQGAVQPQHF
TRBJ2-3 - TRBV29-1 TRBD2 TGCAGCGCCTTTGACGGGCTAGCGGGGGGAACTTATACGCAGTATTTT CSAFDGLAGGTYTQYF
TRBJ1-2 - TRBV7-9 - TGTGCCAGCAGCGATACTAATTCAGACAGGATGCTCTATGGCTACACCTTC CASSDTNSDRMLYGYTF
TRBJ1-3 once TRBV19 TRBD1 TGTGCCAGTAGTATTGGGGCCGGGACAGGGGGCGCGGAAGCTGGAAACACCATATATTTT CASSIGAGTGGAEAGNTIYF
TRBJ2-7 - TRBV18 TRBD1 TGTGCCAGCTCAATACCGGGACAGGGCTACGAGCAGTACTTC CASSIPGQGYEQYF
TRBJ2-3 - TRBV2 - TGTGCCAGCAAAGAGGGATACGGCACAGATACGCAGTATTTT CASKEGYGTDTQYF
TRBJ2-3 - TRBV5-4 TRBD2 TGTGCCAGCAGCGCCAGACTAGCGGCTAGCACAGATACGCAGTATTTT CASSARLAASTDTQYF
TRBJ2-2 few TRBV5-1 TRBD1 TGCGCCAGCGGGAGACAGGGGGCTGACACCGGGGAGCTGTTTTTT CASGRQGADTGELFF
TRBJ2-1 - TRBV18 TRBD2 TGTGCCAGCTCCCCAGCGGGAGCTTGGAATGAGCAGTTCTTC CASSPAGAWNEQFF
TRBJ1-1 few TRBV19 - TGTGCCAGTAGTCCTGGGACACGTGAAGCTTTCTTT CASSPGTREAFF
TRBJ2-5 - TRBV7-3 TRBD2 TGTGCCAGCAGCTTAGGGACTAGCGGGGGGGAGACCCAGTACTTC CASSLGTSGGETQYF
TRBJ1-5 - TRBV2 - TGTGCCAGCAGACCGGGACTGGGTAGCAATCAGCCCCAGCATTTT CASRPGLGSNQPQHF
TRBJ2-7 - TRBV6-5 - TGTGCCAGCACCCCCGGCGGGGTCCTCTCCTACGAGCAGTACTTC CASTPGGVLSYEQYF
TRBJ2-1 few TRBV5-1 - TGCGCCAGCACCCATGAGGGTTGGAATGAGCAGTTCTTC CASTHEGWNEQFF
TRBJ2-5 few TRBV7-9 TRBD1 TGTGCCAGCAGCTCCCGGGACCGGGACAGGGTGTGGGAGACCCAGTACTTC CASSSRDRDRVWETQYF
TRBJ1-1 - TRBV5-4 TRBD1 TGTGCCAGCAGCATACCGGGACAGGGGGCCACTGAAGCTTTCTTT CASSIPGQGATEAFF
TRBJ1-4 - TRBV18 TRBD1 TGTGCCAGCTCACCTCAGGGGGCGCGGGGCGAAAAACTGTTTTTT CASSPQGARGEKLFF
TRBJ2-2 - TRBV2 TRBD2 TGTGCCAGCAGAGCGACTAGCGGAGGGGGGACCGGGGAGCTGTTTTTT CASRATSGGGTGELFF
TRBJ1-5 - TRBV6-6 - TGTGCCAGCAGTCTCCCGGGTCAGCCCCAGCATTTT CASSLPGQPQHF
TRBJ2-7 few TRBV29-1 - TGCAGCGCGCGGGGGCAGGGTGGCTACGAGCAGTACTTC CSARGQGGYEQYF
TRBJ2-1 - TRBV10-3 TRBD2 TGTGCCATCAACAGAGGCGGGGGGACCCAGTTCTTC CAINRGGGTQFF
TRBJ1-2 once TRBV10-3 - TGTGCCATCAGTGAGTTTACAGCTCCCCGCTATGGCTACACCTTC CAISEFTAPRYGYTF
TRBJ1-1 - TRBV2 - TGTGCCAGCAGTGGTACAGGGACCTCCCAAGCTTTCTTT CASSGTGTSQAFF
TRBJ2-5 - TRBV6-6 TRBD1 TGTGCCAGCAGTGCGACAGGGCAAGAGACCCAGTACTTC CASSATGQETQYF
TRBJ1-4 - TRBV19 - TGTGCCAGTAGTATAGACCTGCTCCAGGGTGAAAAACTGTTTTTT CASSIDLLQGEKLFF
TRBJ1-2 once TRBV19 - TGTGCCAGTAGTAGGAGGGAGGACTATGGCTACACCTTC CASSRREDYGYTF
TRBJ1-4 - TRBV30 - TGTGCCTGGAGTGCCGGGGGGACTAATGAAAAACTGTTTTTT CAWSAGGTNEKLFF
TRBJ1-6 - TRBV5-1 - TGCGCCAGCAGCACGGAGGGATCATGGGATTCACCCCTCCACTTT CASSTEGSWDSPLHF
TRBJ1-2 - TRBV6-5 - TGTGCCAGCACCTCGGGGAACTATGGCTACACCTTC CASTSGNYGYTF
TRBJ2-5 - TRBV25-1 TRBD2 TGTGCCAGCAGTAGGTGGGCGGGAGGGGCGGGGGAGACCCAGTACTTC CASSRWAGGAGETQYF
TRBJ1-2 - TRBV6-5 TRBD1 TGTGCCAGCAGTTACTGGTTGACAGGGGGCTATGGCTACACCTTC CASSYWLTGGYGYTF
TRBJ2-3 - TRBV18 TRBD2 TGTGCCAGCTCACCACTGGCCAGGACTAGCGGGCTTAGCACAGATACGCAGTATTTT CASSPLARTSGLSTDTQYF
TRBJ2-1 - TRBV9 TRBD2 TGTGCCAGCAGTCGAAGCGGGAGCTCCTACAATGAGCAGTTCTTC CASSRSGSSYNEQFF
TRBJ2-7 - TRBV5-6 TRBD2 TGTGCCAGCAGCCGCTGGAGAGCGGGGGGTTCCTACGAGCAGTACTTC CASSRWRAGGSYEQYF
TRBJ2-5 - TRBV7-9 - TGTGCCAGCAGCTTAGGTTTGGGGCATGGGACCCAGTACTTC CASSLGLGHGTQYF
TRBJ2-3 - TRBV5-4 TRBD2 TGTGCCAGCAGTCCTAGCGGGGTCGGGACAGATACGCAGTATTTT CASSPSGVGTDTQYF
TRBJ1-1 - TRBV10-3 TRBD1 TGTGCCATCAGAACCCGACAGGGGTCGAACACTGAAGCTTTCTTT CAIRTRQGSNTEAFF
TRBJ2-5 - TRBV12-5 TRBD2 TGTGCTAGTGGGCCCCCGGGACTAGCGCTGGGAGAGACCCAGTACTTC CASGPPGLALGETQYF
TRBJ1-2 - TRBV5-6 - TGTGCCAGCAGCTACCAGGGGGGCTACACCTTC CASSYQGGYTF
TRBJ2-1 - TRBV27 - TGTGCCAGCAGTTTATTAGGGCAGGGCTATGAGCAGTTCTTC CASSLLGQGYEQFF